The TCR beta chain described here comes from a study of blood T cell repertoires in COVID-19. Sequenced by immunoSEQ multiplex PCR; TCRdb stores in-frame clones only, minus some. The data show around 250,000 clones, approximately 80% seen once. Germline V lookup: CDR1 MNHEY, CDR2 SMNVEV (reference sequence). The CDR3 sequence is 15 residues long. Germline trimming cut 1 base from V and 5 bases from J; bases unmatched to any gene: 5. Enrolled through a virtual design, the participants were between 18 and 89 years of age and came from 24 US areas. The sequence was obtained from a man in his forties who had been exposed to COVID-19. The J gene is TRBJ2-7, the V gene TRBV27; 10 bases line up with TRBD1. The sample comprised PBMCs or T cells enriched from blood (not recorded which). CDR3 DNA: TGTGCCAGCAGTTTATGGGACAGGGGTATTAACGAGCAGTACTTC. It is translated as CASSLWDRGINEQYF.